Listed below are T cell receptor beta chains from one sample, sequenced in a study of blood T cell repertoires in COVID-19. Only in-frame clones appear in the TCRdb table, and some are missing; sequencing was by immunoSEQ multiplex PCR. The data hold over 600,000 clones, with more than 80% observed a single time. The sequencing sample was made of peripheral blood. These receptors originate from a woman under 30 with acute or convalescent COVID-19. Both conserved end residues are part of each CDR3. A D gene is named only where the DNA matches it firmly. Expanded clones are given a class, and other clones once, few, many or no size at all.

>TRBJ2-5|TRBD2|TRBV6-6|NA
CASSQLGLAGKQETQYF
TGTGCCAGCAGTCAGCTTGGGTTAGCGGGGAAACAAGAGACCCAGTACTTC
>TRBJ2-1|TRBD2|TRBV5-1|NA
CASSVGTSGNNEQFF
TGCGCCAGCAGCGTCGGGACTAGCGGGAACAATGAGCAGTTCTTC
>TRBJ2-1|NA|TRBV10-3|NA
CAISPPEYNEQFF
TGTGCCATCAGCCCCCCGGAGTACAATGAGCAGTTCTTC
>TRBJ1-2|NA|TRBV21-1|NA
CASSNPGQPLGYTF
TGTGCCAGCAGCAATCCGGGACAGCCCCTGGGCTACACCTTC
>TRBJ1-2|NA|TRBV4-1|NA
CASSQVLRGDGYTF
TGCGCCAGCAGCCAAGTCCTCCGGGGGGATGGCTACACCTTC
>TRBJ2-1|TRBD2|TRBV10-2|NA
CASNLAGGWDEQFF
TGCGCCAGCAACCTAGCGGGGGGGTGGGATGAGCAGTTCTTC
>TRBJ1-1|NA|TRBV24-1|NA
CATSDSDRLTEAFF
TGTGCCACCAGTGATTCGGACAGATTAACTGAAGCTTTCTTT
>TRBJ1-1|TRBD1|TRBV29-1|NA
CSVAYRGMNTEAFF
TGCAGCGTAGCCTACAGGGGAATGAACACTGAAGCTTTCTTT
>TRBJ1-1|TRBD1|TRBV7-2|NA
CASSLAGTAMYTEAFF
TGTGCCAGCAGCTTAGCTGGGACAGCCATGTACACTGAAGCTTTCTTT
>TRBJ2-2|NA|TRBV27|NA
CASSLLGTGELFF
TGTGCCAGCAGTTTACTAGGAACCGGGGAGCTGTTTTTT
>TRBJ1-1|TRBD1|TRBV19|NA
CASSETGMNTEAFF
TGTGCCAGTAGTGAGACAGGGATGAACACTGAAGCTTTCTTT
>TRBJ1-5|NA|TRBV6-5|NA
CASSIRGQPQHF
TGTGCCAGCAGCATCAGGGGACAGCCCCAGCATTTT
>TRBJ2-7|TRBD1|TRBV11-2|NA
CASSSPGQGFYEQYF
TGTGCCAGCAGCTCTCCGGGACAGGGATTTTACGAGCAGTACTTC
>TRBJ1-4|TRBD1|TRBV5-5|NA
CASSTVWAGGAFNEKLFF
TGTGCCAGCAGCACGGTTTGGGCAGGGGGCGCATTTAATGAAAAACTGTTTTTT
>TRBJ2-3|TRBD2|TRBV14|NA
CASSQDGAGIVNTQYF
TGTGCCAGCAGCCAGGATGGAGCGGGGATCGTTAATACGCAGTATTTT
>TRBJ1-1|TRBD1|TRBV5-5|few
CASQLISTGTYTEAFF
TGTGCCAGCCAGCTAATCTCGACAGGGACTTACACTGAAGCTTTCTTT
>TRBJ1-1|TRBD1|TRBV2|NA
CASGGQGRNTEAFF
TGTGCCAGCGGTGGACAGGGCCGTAACACTGAAGCTTTCTTT
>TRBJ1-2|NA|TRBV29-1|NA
CSVPRGYGYTF
TGCAGCGTCCCGAGGGGGTATGGCTACACCTTC
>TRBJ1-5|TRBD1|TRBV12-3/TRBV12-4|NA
CASRYTGDQPQHF
TGTGCCAGCAGATATACAGGGGATCAGCCCCAGCATTTT
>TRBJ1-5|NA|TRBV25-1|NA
CASSGGKYSNQPQHF
TGTGCCAGCAGTGGCGGGAAATATAGCAATCAGCCCCAGCATTTT
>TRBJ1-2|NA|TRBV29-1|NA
CSVDGANYGYTF
TGCAGCGTTGACGGAGCTAACTATGGCTACACCTTC
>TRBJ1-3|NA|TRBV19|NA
CASSMLDSSLSGNTIYF
TGTGCCAGTAGTATGTTAGACAGCTCACTCTCTGGAAACACCATATATTTT
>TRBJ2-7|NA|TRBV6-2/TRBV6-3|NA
CASSYFAVSYEQYF
TGTGCCAGCAGTTACTTCGCGGTCTCCTACGAGCAGTACTTC
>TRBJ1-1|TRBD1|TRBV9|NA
CASSVGQGTEAFF
TGTGCCAGCAGCGTGGGACAGGGGACTGAAGCTTTCTTT
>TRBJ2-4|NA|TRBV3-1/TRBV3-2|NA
CASSHGVLAKNIQYF
TGTGCCAGCAGCCACGGTGTTTTGGCCAAAAACATTCAGTACTTC
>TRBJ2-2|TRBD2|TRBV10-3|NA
CAIPKASGLAGNTGELFF
TGTGCCATCCCGAAAGCATCCGGACTAGCGGGGAACACCGGGGAGCTGTTTTTT
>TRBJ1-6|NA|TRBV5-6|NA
CASSLRSTGVSYNSPLHF
TGTGCCAGCAGCTTACGATCTACGGGTGTCTCCTATAATTCACCCCTCCACTTT
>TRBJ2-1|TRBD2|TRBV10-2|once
CASSELAGGQGFEFF
TGCGCCAGCAGTGAACTAGCGGGGGGGCAAGGTTTTGAGTTCTTC
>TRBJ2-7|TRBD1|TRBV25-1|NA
CASSVGTGLFSYEQYF
TGTGCCAGCAGTGTGGGGACAGGGTTATTTTCCTACGAGCAGTACTTC
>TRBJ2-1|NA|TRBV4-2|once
CASSQDPDLVFF
TGTGCCAGCAGCCAAGATCCGGACTTGGTATTCTTC
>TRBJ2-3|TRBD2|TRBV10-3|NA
CAISDPIAGSTDTQYF
TGTGCCATCAGTGATCCCATAGCGGGGAGCACAGATACGCAGTATTTT
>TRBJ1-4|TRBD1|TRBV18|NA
CASSPPRGQGDEKLFF
TGTGCCAGCTCACCCCCCCGGGGACAGGGGGATGAAAAACTGTTTTTT
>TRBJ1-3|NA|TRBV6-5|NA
CASVWTENSGNTIYF
TGTGCCAGCGTCTGGACAGAAAACTCTGGAAACACCATATATTTT